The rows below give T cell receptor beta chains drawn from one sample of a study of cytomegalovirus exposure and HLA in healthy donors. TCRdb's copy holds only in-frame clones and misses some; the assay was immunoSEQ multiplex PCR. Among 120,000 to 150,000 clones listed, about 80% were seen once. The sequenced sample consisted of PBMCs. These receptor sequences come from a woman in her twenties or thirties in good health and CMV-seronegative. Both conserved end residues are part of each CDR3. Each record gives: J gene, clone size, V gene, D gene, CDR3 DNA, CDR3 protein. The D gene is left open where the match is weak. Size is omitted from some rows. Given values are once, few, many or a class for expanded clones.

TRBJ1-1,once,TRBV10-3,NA,TGTGCCATCAGTGAGTCAGGGGTTTGGGGAAGGCGAGACACTGAAGCTTTCTTT,CAISESGVWGRRDTEAFF
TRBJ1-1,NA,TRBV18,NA,TGTGCCAGCTCACCCGCCAGGGGAACTGAAGCTTTCTTT,CASSPARGTEAFF
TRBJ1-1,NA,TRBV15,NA,TGTGCCACCAGCAGAGATGGGCAGGGCCTGAACACTGAAGCTTTCTTT,CATSRDGQGLNTEAFF
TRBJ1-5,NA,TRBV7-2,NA,TGTGCCAGCAGCTTACAGGAATTTAGCAATCAGCCCCAGCATTTT,CASSLQEFSNQPQHF
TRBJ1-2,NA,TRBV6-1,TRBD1,TGTGCCAGCAGTTCCCGGGACAGGGAATATGGCTACACCTTC,CASSSRDREYGYTF
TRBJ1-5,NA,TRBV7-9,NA,TGTGCCAGCAGCTTGATACAGGGAGATGGTTTCGCTCAGCCCCAGCATTTT,CASSLIQGDGFAQPQHF
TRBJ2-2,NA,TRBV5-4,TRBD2,TGTGCCAGCAGCCCCTTACCGGGGACTAGGGACACCGGGGAGCTGTTTTTT,CASSPLPGTRDTGELFF
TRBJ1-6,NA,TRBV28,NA,TGTGCCAGCGTCTCTACAGGAAATAATTCACCCCTCCACTTT,CASVSTGNNSPLHF
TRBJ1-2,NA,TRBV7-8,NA,TGTGCCAGCAGCTTCTGGGCGGGGCTGTATGGCTACACCTTC,CASSFWAGLYGYTF
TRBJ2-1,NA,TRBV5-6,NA,TGTGCCAGCAGCCCGGGGGGCCTCAATGAGCAGTTCTTC,CASSPGGLNEQFF
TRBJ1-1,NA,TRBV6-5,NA,TGTGCCAGCAGTTACTCGATGAACACTGAAGCGTTCTTT,CASSYSMNTEAFF
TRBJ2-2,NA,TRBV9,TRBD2,TGTGCCAGCCGACTAGCGGGGGGGCTCGACACCGGGGAGCTGTTTTTT,CASRLAGGLDTGELFF
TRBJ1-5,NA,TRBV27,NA,TGTGCCAGCAGTTTGGGGGGAGGGGAGCCCCAGCATTTT,CASSLGGGEPQHF
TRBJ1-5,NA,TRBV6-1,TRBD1,TGTGCCAGCAGTGGCTTTGCCGGGGCAGGGGGCAGGGGCAATCAGCCCCAGCATTTT,CASSGFAGAGGRGNQPQHF
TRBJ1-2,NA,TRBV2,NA,TGTGCCAGCAGCGAAGAATCGACAGGAGCCGGTGGCTACACCTTC,CASSEESTGAGGYTF
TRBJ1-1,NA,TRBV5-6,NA,TGTGCCAGCAGCTTGGAGGCGGCCTTGAACACTGAAGCTTTCTTT,CASSLEAALNTEAFF
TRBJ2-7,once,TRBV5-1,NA,TGCGCCAGCAGCTCGAGCGTGCCGAGGGCGAGCTCCTACGAGCAGTACTTC,CASSSSVPRASSYEQYF
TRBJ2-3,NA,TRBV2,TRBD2,TGTGCCAGCAGTGGGGGACTAGCGGGGGGCACAGATACGCAGTATTTT,CASSGGLAGGTDTQYF
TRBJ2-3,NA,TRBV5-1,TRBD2,TGCGCCAGCAGCTTGTTGCCTAGCGGGGGACCTAGCACAGATACGCAGTATTTT,CASSLLPSGGPSTDTQYF
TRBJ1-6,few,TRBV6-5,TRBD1,TGTGCCAGCAGGGGCGACAGGGCGGAGAATTCACCCCTCCACTTT,CASRGDRAENSPLHF
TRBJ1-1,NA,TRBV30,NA,TGTGCCTGGAGTGTATACGCGGTTTTGAACACTGAAGCTTTCTTT,CAWSVYAVLNTEAFF
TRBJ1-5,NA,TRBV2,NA,TGTGCCAGCAGTCGGACAGAGGGCCTTAATCAGCCCCAGCATTTT,CASSRTEGLNQPQHF
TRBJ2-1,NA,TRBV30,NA,TGTGCCTGGAGGGGGAGTGAGCAGTTCTTC,CAWRGSEQFF
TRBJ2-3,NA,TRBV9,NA,TGTGCCAGCAGCGTAGAGTGGACTAGCACAGATACGCAGTATTTT,CASSVEWTSTDTQYF
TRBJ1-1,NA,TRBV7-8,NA,TGTGCCAGCAGCTTACTTTTCACTGAAGCTTTCTTT,CASSLLFTEAFF
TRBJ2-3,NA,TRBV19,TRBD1,TGTGCCAGTAGTATAGGGACAGGGGCCACAGATACGCAGTATTTT,CASSIGTGATDTQYF
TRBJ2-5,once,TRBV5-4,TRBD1,TGTGCCAGCAGCCCCACGGACAGGGCAGAGACCCAGTACTTC,CASSPTDRAETQYF
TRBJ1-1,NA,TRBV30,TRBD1,TGTGCCTGGGGGAGGTACAGGGGGGTGAACACTGAAGCTTTCTTT,CAWGRYRGVNTEAFF
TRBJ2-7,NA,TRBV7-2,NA,TGTGCCAGCAGCTTAGCCGTCTTCGGGGGATCTTACTTC,CASSLAVFGGSYF
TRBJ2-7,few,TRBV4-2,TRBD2,TGTGCCAGCAGCCAAGATGGGGACGGGGGGGCCTCCTACGAGCAGTACTTC,CASSQDGDGGASYEQYF
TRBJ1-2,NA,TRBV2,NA,TGTGCCAGCACGGACAGCCTCTATGGCTACACCTTC,CASTDSLYGYTF
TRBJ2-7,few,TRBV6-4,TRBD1,TGTGCCAGAGTATATAGGACAGGGGGCGTTAGGATCGAGCAGTACTTC,CARVYRTGGVRIEQYF
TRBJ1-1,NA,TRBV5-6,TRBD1,TGTGCCAGCAGATCGTTCTCCAGGGGGAGCACTGAAGCTTTCTTT,CASRSFSRGSTEAFF
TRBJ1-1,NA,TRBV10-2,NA,TGCGCCAGCCGCTCGACAGCGAACACTGAAGCTTTCTTT,CASRSTANTEAFF
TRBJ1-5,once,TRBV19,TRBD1,TGTGCCAGTAGTTCGGGGCAGGGGGCCGGGCAGCCCCAGCATTTT,CASSSGQGAGQPQHF
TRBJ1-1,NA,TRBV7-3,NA,TGTGCCAGCAGTCCGACAGGGAACACTGAAGCTTTCTTT,CASSPTGNTEAFF
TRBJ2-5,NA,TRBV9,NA,TGTGCCAGCAGCGTAGCCGCAGGGCCGGAGACCCAGTACTTC,CASSVAAGPETQYF
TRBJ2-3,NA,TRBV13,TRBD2,TGTGCCAGCAGCTTAGGTAGCGGGGCGAGGGTTGGTACGCAGTATTTT,CASSLGSGARVGTQYF
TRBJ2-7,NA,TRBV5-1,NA,TGCGCCAGCAGCTTGCTTGGCCGCTACGAGCAGTACTTC,CASSLLGRYEQYF
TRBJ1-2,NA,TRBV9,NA,TGTGCCAGCAGCCCTCAACTTAGGGGCGCGGATGGCTACACCTTC,CASSPQLRGADGYTF
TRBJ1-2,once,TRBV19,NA,TGTGCCAGTAGTATAGGAGGCGAGGGAAGGTATGGCTACACCTTC,CASSIGGEGRYGYTF